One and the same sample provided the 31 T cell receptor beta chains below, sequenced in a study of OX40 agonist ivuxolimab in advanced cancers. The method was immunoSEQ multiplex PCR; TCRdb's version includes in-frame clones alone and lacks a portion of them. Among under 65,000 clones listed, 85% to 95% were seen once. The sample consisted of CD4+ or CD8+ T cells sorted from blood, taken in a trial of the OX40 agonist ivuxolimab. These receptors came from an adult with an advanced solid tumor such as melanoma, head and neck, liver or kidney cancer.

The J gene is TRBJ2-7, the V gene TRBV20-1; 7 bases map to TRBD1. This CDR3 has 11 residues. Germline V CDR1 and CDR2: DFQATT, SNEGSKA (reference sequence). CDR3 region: CSFRDSYEQYF. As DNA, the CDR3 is TGCAGCTTCCGGGACAGCTACGAGCAGTACTTC.

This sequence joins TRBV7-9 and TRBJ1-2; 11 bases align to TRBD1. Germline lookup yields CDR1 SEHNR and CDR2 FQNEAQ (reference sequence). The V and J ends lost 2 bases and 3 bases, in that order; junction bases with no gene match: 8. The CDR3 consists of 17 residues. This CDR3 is CASSLSLGTGGDYGYTF. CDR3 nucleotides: TGTGCCAGCAGCTTATCTCTGGGGACAGGGGGAGACTATGGCTACACCTTC.

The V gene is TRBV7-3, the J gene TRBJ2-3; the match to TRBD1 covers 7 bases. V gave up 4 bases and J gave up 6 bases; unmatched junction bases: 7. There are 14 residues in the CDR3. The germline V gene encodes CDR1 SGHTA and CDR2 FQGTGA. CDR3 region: CASSSTGFGDTQYF. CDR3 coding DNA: TGTGCCAGCAGCTCGACAGGGTTTGGGGATACGCAGTATTTT.

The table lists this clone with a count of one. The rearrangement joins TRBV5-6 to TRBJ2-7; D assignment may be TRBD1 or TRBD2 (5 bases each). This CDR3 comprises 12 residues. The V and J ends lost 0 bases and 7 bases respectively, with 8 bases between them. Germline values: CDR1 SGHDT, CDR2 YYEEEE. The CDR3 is CASSLEGREQYF. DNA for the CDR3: TGTGCCAGCAGCTTGGAGGGACGGGAGCAGTACTTC.

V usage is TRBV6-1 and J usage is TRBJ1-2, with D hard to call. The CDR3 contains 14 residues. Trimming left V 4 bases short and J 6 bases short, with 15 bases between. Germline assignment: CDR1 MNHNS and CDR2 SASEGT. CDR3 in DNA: TGTGCCAGCAGTGGGGTTTCGAGGGCCGATGGCTACACCTTC. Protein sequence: CASSGVSRADGYTF.

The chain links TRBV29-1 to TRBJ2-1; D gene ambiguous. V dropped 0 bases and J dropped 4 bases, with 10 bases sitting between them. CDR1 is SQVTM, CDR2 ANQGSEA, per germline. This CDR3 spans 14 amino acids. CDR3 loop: CSVEDLNSYNEQFF. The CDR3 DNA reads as TGCAGCGTTGAAGATCTTAACAGTTACAATGAGCAGTTCTTC.

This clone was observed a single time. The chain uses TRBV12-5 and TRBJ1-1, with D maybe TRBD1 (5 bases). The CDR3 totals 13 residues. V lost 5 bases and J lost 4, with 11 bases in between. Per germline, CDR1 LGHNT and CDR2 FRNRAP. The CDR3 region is CASGLEGRTEAFF. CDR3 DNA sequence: TGTGCTAGTGGTCTCGAGGGACGCACTGAAGCTTTCTTT.

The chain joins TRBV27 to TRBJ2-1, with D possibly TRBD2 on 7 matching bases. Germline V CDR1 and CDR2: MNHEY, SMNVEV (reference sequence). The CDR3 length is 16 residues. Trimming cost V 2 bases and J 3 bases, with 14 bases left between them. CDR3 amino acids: CASSLAGAPLYNEQFF. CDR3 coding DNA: TGTGCCAGCAGTTTAGCGGGGGCACCACTCTACAATGAGCAGTTCTTC.

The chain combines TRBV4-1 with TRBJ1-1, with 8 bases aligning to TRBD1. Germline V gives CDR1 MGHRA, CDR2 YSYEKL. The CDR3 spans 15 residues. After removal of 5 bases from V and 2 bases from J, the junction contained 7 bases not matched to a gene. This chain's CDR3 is CASSIGQGTNTEAFF. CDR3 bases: TGCGCCAGCAGCATCGGACAGGGTACCAACACTGAAGCTTTCTTT.

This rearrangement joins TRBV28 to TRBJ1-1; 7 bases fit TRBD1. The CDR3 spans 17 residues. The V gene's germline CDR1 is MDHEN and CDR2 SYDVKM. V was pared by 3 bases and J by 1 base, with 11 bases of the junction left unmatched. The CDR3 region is CASSFRAGGYGNTEAFF. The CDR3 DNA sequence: TGTGCCAGCAGTTTTCGGGCAGGGGGGTATGGGAACACTGAAGCTTTCTTT.

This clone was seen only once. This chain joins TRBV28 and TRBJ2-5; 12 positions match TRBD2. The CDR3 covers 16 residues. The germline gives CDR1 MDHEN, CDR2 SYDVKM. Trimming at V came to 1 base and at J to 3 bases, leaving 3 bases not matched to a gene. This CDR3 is CASSLLTSGSEETQYF. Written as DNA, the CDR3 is TGTGCCAGCAGTTTATTGACTAGCGGGAGCGAAGAGACCCAGTACTTC.

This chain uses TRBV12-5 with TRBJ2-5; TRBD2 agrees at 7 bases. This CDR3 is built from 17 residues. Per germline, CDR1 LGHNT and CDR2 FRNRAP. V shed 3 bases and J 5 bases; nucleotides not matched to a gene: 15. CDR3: CASGFSLAGPSKETQYF. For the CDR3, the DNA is TGTGCTAGTGGTTTCTCCTTAGCGGGCCCAAGTAAGGAGACCCAGTACTTC.

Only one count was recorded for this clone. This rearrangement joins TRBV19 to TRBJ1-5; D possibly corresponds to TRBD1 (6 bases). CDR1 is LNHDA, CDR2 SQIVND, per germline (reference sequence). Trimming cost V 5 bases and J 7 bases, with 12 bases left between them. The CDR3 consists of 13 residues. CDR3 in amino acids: CASSFWGRQPQHF. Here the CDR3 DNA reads TGTGCCAGTAGTTTTTGGGGGCGCCAGCCCCAGCATTTT.

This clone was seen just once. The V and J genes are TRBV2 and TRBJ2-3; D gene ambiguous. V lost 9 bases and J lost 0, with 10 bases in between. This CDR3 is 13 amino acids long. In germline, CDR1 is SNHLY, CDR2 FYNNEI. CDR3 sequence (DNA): TGTGCCAGAGCGCTGGACAGCACAGATACGCAGTATTTT. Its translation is CARALDSTDTQYF.

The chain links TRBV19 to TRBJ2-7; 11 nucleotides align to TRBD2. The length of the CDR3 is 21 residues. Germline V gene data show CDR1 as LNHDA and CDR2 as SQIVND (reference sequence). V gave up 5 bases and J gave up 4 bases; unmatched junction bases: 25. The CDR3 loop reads CASSLYIVGTSGLPADYEQYF. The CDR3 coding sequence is TGTGCCAGTAGTCTATACATTGTGGGGACTAGCGGACTCCCAGCGGATTACGAGCAGTACTTC.

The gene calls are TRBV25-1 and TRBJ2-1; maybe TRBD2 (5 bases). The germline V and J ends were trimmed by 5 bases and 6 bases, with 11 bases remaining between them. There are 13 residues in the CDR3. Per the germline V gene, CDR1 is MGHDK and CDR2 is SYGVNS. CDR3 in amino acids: CASSSPGGNEQFF. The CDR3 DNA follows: TGTGCCAGCAGTTCACCCGGAGGCAATGAGCAGTTCTTC.

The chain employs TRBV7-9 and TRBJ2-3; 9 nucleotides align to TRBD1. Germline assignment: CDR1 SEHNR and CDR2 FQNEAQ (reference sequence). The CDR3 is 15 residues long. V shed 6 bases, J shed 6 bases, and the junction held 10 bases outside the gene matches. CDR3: CASRGGQGLFDTQYF. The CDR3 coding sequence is TGTGCCAGCAGGGGGGGACAGGGTCTGTTCGATACGCAGTATTTT.

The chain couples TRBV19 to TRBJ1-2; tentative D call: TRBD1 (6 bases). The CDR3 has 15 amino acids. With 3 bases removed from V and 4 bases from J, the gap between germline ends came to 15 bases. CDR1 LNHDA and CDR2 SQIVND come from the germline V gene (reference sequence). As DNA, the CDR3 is TGTGCCAGTAGTATTGTACCCAGGGGATCCTATGGCTACACCTTC. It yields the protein CASSIVPRGSYGYTF.

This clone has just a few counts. CDR3 in amino acids: CASSQEGQPLYYEQYF. The CDR3, as DNA: TGTGCCAGCAGCCAAGAAGGACAACCCCTTTACTACGAGCAGTACTTC. V and J are TRBV4-2 and TRBJ2-7; TRBD1 might be the D (5 bases). CDR1 LGHNA and CDR2 YNFKEQ come from the germline V gene. V was pared by 0 bases and J by 3 bases, with 15 bases between. The CDR3 extends over 16 amino acids.

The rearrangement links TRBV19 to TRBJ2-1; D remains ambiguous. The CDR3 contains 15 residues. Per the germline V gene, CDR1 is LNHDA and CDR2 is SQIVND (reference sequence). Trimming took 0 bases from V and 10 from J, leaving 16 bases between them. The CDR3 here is CASSIENSLSREQFF. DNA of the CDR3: TGTGCCAGTAGTATAGAAAATTCACTCAGCAGGGAGCAGTTCTTC.

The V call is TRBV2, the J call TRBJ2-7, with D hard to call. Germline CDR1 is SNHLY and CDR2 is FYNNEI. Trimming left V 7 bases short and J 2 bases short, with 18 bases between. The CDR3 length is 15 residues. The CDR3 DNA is TGTGCCAGCACTACGCCTGTCGGCCTTACCTACGAGCAGTACTTC. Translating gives CASTTPVGLTYEQYF.

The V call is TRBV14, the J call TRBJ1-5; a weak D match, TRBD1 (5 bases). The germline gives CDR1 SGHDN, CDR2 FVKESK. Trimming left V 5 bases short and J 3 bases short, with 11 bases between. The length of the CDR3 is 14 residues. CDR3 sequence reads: CASSWGRYNQPQHF. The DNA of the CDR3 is TGTGCCAGCAGCTGGGGACGGTACAATCAGCCCCAGCATTTT.

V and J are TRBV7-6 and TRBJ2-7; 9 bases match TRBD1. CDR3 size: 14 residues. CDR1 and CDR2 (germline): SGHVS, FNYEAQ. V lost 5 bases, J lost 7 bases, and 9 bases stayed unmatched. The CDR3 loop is CASSPGTGGREQYF. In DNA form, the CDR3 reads TGTGCCAGCAGCCCGGGAACAGGGGGCCGAGAGCAGTACTTC.

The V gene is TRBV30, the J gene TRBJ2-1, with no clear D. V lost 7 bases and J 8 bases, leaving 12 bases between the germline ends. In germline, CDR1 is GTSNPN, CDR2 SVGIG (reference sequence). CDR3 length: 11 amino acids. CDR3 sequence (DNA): TGTGCCTTCGCCGACTTGGATGAGCAGTTCTTC. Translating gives CAFADLDEQFF.

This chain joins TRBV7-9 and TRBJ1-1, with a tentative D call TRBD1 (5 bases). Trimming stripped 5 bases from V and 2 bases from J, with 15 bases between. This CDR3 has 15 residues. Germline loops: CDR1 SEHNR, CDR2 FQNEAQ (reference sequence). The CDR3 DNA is TGTGCCAGCAGCCCGCCGGGGACCCTCAACACTGAAGCTTTCTTT. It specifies CASSPPGTLNTEAFF.

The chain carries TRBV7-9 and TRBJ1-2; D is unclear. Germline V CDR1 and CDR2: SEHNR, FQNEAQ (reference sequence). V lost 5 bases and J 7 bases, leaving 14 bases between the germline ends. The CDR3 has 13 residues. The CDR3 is CASSAATYGGYTF. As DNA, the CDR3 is TGTGCCAGCAGCGCGGCCACCTACGGTGGCTACACCTTC.

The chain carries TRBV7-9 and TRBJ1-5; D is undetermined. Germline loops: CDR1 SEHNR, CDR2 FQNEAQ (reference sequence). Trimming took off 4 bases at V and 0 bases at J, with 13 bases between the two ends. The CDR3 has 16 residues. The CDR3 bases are TGTGCCAGCAGCTCAACAGAGGGAGTTAGCAATCAGCCCCAGCATTTT. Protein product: CASSSTEGVSNQPQHF.

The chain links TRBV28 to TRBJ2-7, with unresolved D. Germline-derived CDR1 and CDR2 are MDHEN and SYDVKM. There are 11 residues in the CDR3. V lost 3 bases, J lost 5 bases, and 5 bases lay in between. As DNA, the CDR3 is TGTGCCAGCAGTTTTGGTAACGAGCAGTACTTC. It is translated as CASSFGNEQYF.

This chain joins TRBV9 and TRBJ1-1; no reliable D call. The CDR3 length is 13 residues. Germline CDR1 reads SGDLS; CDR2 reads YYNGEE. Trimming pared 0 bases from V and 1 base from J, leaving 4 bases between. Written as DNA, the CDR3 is TGTGCCAGCAGCGTAGTGGCGAACACTGAAGCTTTCTTT. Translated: CASSVVANTEAFF. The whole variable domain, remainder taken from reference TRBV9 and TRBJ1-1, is DSGVTQTPKHLITATGQRVTLRCSPRSGDLSVYWYQQSLDQGLQFLIQYYNGEERAKGNILERFSAQQFPDLHSELNLSSLELGDSALYFCASSVVANTEAFFGQGTRLTVV.

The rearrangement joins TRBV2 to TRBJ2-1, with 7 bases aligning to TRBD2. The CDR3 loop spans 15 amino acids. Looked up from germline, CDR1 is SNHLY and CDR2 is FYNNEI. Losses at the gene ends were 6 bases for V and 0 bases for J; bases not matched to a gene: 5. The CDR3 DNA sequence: TGTGCCAGCAGGGAGAGCGGGGCCTCCTACAATGAGCAGTTCTTC. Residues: CASRESGASYNEQFF.

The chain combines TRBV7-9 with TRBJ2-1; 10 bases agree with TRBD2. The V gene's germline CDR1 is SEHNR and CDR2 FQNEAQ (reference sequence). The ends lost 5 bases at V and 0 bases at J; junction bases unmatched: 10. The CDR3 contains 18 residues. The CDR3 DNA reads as TGTGCCAGCAGCCCCCACGGTAGCGGGGGGAGCTCCTACAATGAGCAGTTCTTC. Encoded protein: CASSPHGSGGSSYNEQFF.